This T cell receptor (beta chain) was retrieved from a study of cytomegalovirus exposure and HLA in healthy donors. The CDR3 contains 13 residues. Trimming cost V 5 bases and J 0 bases, with 5 bases left between them. CDR1 is WNHNN, CDR2 SYGVQD, per germline (reference sequence). Both 60 Vbeta primers and 13 Jbeta primers went into the PCR. Profiling relied on immunoSEQ multiplex PCR, and the TCRdb table lists in-frame clones only, not all of them. The sample consists of 60,000 to 70,000 clones, approximately 80% of them appearing once. The sequence came from a woman aged 25 to 39 in good health and CMV-seronegative. This chain connects TRBV10-1 to TRBJ1-3, with unresolved D. What was sequenced was PBMCs. The CDR3, as DNA: TGCGCCAGCAGTCAGGACTCTGGAAACACCATATATTTT. Encoded protein: CASSQDSGNTIYF.